The 12 T cell receptor beta chains below come from one sample, sequenced in a study of shared clonotypes between healthy human individuals (TCRdb year 2020). For the CD8 naive samples, CD45RO-negative cells were positively selected for CCR7, yielding a CD45RA+CCR7+ population from which TemRA cells were excluded. The receptor library was made with the immunoSEQ multiplex PCR assay. TCRdb's version of the immuneACCESS table is confined to in-frame rearrangements and falls short of the full clone set. An unresolved V gene accounts for under half of the shortfall where checked; the remainder is of unknown origin. The sample table holds about 2.1 million clones, of which about 94% were seen once. Of the sample, 1.5% to 2% is held by the ten largest clones. Sequenced: naive CD8+ T cells from PBMCs. The cell subset or site label here, explained by the study, means: CD45RA+CCR7+. The source of these receptors is a man younger than 35 in good health. Some clones in this sample may be carry-over from other donors' samples.

The rearrangement links TRBV9 to TRBJ1-1; 12 bases agree with TRBD1. V was pared by 3 bases and J by 5 bases, with 8 bases of the junction left unmatched. From germline, CDR1 is SGDLS and CDR2 YYNGEE. The CDR3 totals 16 residues. DNA of the CDR3: TGTGCCAGCAGCGGGGGACAGGGGGCGCGACAAACTGAAGCTTTCTTT. This codes for CASSGGQGARQTEAFF. Together with reference TRBV9 and TRBJ1-1, the CDR3 gives the full variable domain: DSGVTQTPKHLITATGQRVTLRCSPRSGDLSVYWYQQSLDQGLQFLIQYYNGEERAKGNILERFSAQQFPDLHSELNLSSLELGDSALYFCASSGGQGARQTEAFFGQGTRLTVV.

This chain connects TRBV6-5 to TRBJ1-4; possible D gene TRBD1, 5 bases. The CDR3 spans 13 residues. The germline V and J ends were trimmed by 2 bases and 7 bases, with 8 bases remaining between them. Germline CDR1 reads MNHEY; CDR2 reads SVGAGI. This chain's CDR3 is CASSYGGGEKLFF. CDR3 nucleotide sequence: TGTGCCAGCAGTTACGGGGGGGGTGAAAAACTGTTTTTT.

The rearrangement links TRBV19 to TRBJ2-2, with D uncertain. The CDR3 sequence is 15 residues long. Germline assignment: CDR1 LNHDA and CDR2 SQIVND (reference sequence). Between the trimmed V and J ends, which lost 1 base and 4 bases, there was a span of 10 bases. CDR3 sequence: CASSIVEGLTGELFF. The CDR3 DNA follows: TGTGCCAGTAGTATAGTTGAAGGTCTCACCGGGGAGCTGTTTTTT.

The chain is built from TRBV2 and TRBJ2-1; possibly TRBD2 for D (6 bases). The CDR3 sequence is 11 residues long. Per germline, CDR1 SNHLY and CDR2 FYNNEI. Trimming took 8 bases from V and 12 from J, leaving 14 bases between them. CDR3 coding DNA: TGTGCCAGCCCTGAAGGAGGGAGGCAGTTCTTC. This translates into CASPEGGRQFF.

The chain has TRBV28 and TRBJ2-3, with TRBD1 as a possible D gene (6 bases). V was clipped by 5 bases and J by 8 bases, with 14 bases between them. Germline V gene sequence: CDR1 MDHEN, CDR2 SYDVKM. The CDR3 is 13 residues long. Written as DNA, the CDR3 is TGTGCCAGCAGTCGGGGCATAGGGGGTACGCAGTATTTT. Encoded protein: CASSRGIGGTQYF. The complete variable domain, with remaining parts taken from reference TRBV28 and TRBJ2-3, reads DVKVTQSSRYLVKRTGEKVFLECVQDMDHENMFWYRQDPGLGLRLIYFSYDVKMKEKGDIPEGYSVSREKKERFSLILESASTNQTSMYLCASSRGIGGTQYFGPGTRLTVL.

The rearrangement joins TRBV28 to TRBJ2-2; D is uncertain. CDR1 and CDR2 from the germline V gene are MDHEN and SYDVKM. This CDR3 spans 18 amino acids. Trimming took off 1 base at V and 1 base at J, with 16 bases between the two ends. CDR3 amino acids: CASSLSLMGFMNTGELFF. CDR3 DNA: TGTGCCAGCAGTTTATCGCTTATGGGATTTATGAACACCGGGGAGCTGTTTTTT.

On this clone itself: This same CDR3 is encoded by further DNA sequences in the sample. The chain links TRBV6-5 to TRBJ2-3; D is undetermined. Trimming cost V 0 bases and J 4 bases, with 5 bases left between them. CDR1 is MNHEY and CDR2 is SVGAGI in the germline V gene. CDR3 length: 13 residues. The CDR3 protein is CASSYSLADTQYF. In DNA form, the CDR3 reads TGTGCCAGCAGTTACTCGCTAGCAGATACGCAGTATTTT.

The chain carries TRBV19 and TRBJ1-5; D uncertain. V shed 7 bases and J shed 4 bases, with 11 bases lying between them. Germline CDR1 is LNHDA and CDR2 is SQIVND (reference sequence). CDR3 size: 13 residues. CDR3 region: CASTEGPNQPQHF. The CDR3 DNA reads as TGTGCCAGTACCGAAGGCCCAAATCAGCCCCAGCATTTT.

The CDR3 spells CASSPLDTLSGNTIYF. DNA of the CDR3: TGTGCCAGCAGTCCGCTGGACACCCTCTCTGGAAACACCATATATTTT. The chain joins TRBV27 to TRBJ1-3, with a weak D call TRBD1 (5 bases). The germline V gene encodes CDR1 MNHEY and CDR2 SMNVEV (reference sequence). The V and J ends lost 5 bases and 0 bases respectively, with 14 bases between them. CDR3 length: 16 residues.

This chain connects TRBV5-6 to TRBJ1-5; TRBD1 matches 7 bases. Germline lookup yields CDR1 SGHDT and CDR2 YYEEEE. After removal of 1 base from V and 2 bases from J, the junction contained 3 bases not matched to a gene. This CDR3 spans 15 amino acids. The DNA for the CDR3 is TGTGCCAGCAGCTTGAGTCAGGGGGGCAATCAGCCCCAGCATTTT. This sequence encodes CASSLSQGGNQPQHF.

The chain has TRBV19 and TRBJ2-2; the D call may be TRBD1 or TRBD2 (6 bases each). Trimming took off 0 bases at V and 1 base at J, with 9 bases between the two ends. The CDR3 runs to 16 residues. CDR1 and CDR2 (germline): LNHDA, SQIVND (reference sequence). CDR3 sequence: CASSIDRGGNTGELFF. For the CDR3, the DNA is TGTGCCAGTAGTATAGACAGGGGAGGGAACACCGGGGAGCTGTTTTTT.

The V gene is TRBV27, the J gene TRBJ2-5, with TRBD1 identical over 11 bases. This CDR3 has 15 amino acids. J lost 4 bases, V lost 1 base, and 2 bases had no gene match. Germline V lookup: CDR1 MNHEY, CDR2 SMNVEV (reference sequence). The CDR3 DNA reads as TGTGCCAGCAGTTTATGGACAGGGGGCACAGAGACCCAGTACTTC. Protein sequence: CASSLWTGGTETQYF.